This T cell receptor (beta chain) appears in the sequencing data of a study of T cell responses to AZD1222 COVID-19 vaccine. On the study more broadly: Doses given second, at about 4 or about 12 weeks, were pooled. Study-level points and caveats: The donors showed a predominance of white British ancestry and of females, with possible underestimation of clonal diversity. As reported, nearly half of all spike-specific TCRs target variant regions that are unmutated. Among AZD1222 vaccinees, only five or six were seropositive at baseline.

Measured with immunoSEQ multiplex PCR; TCRdb has only the in-frame clones, and not every one. This table holds 120,000 to 150,000 clones, about 89% found once. Of note for this clone: Antigen: not known.

The receptor's source is an adult in good health. This specimen was peripheral blood, taken on day 0 of AZD1222 vaccination.

In nucleotides, the CDR3 is TGTGCCAGCAGCCCTGGGACTAGCTCTGAGACCCAGTACTTC. Translation: CASSPGTSSETQYF. The chain is built from TRBV7-2 and TRBJ2-5, with 9 bases matching TRBD2. The CDR3 loop spans 14 amino acids. The V gene end was trimmed by 5 bases and the J gene end by 5 bases; junction bases not matched to a gene: 6. The germline V gene has CDR1 SGHTA and CDR2 FQGNSA. The whole variable domain, filled in from reference TRBV7-2 and TRBJ2-5, reads GAGVSQSPSNKVTEKGKDVELRCDPISGHTALYWYRQSLGQGLEFLIYFQGNSAPDKSGLPSDRFSAERTGGSVSTLTIQRTQQEDSAVYLCASSPGTSSETQYFGPGTRLLVL.